The 18 T cell receptor beta chains in this list originate from one sample, sequenced in a study of low-dose radiotherapy and immunotherapy resistance in tumors. Alpha and beta chains were covered, as first-strand cDNA relied on TRAV- and TRBV-specific primers. With a constant-region primer and a V-primer adapter, TCRs were subjected to roughly 20 PCR cycles of amplification. TCRdb redid the calling of the reads with MiXCR, one entry per CDR3 protein. The sample holds tens of thousands of distinct CDR3 sequences, roughly 20% seen once. Indicated time point: after trial treatment. Documented treatment: LDRT plus nivolumab, ipilimumab, low-dose cyclophosphamide and aspirin (RACIN trial). The sequencing used PBMCs, collected after low-dose radiotherapy plus immunotherapy. Receptors originate from a female donor with ovarian cancer.

This clonotype was seen many times. The chain combines TRBV7-9 with TRBJ2-1, with 13 bases aligning to TRBD2. Looked up from germline, CDR1 is SEHNR and CDR2 is FQNEAQ (reference sequence). This CDR3 has 16 amino acids. V shed 3 bases, J shed 8 bases, and the junction held 7 bases outside the gene matches. The CDR3 loop is CASSFPLAGGPDEQFF. CDR3 coding DNA: TGTGCCAGCAGCTTCCCACTAGCGGGGGGGCCAGATGAGCAGTTCTTC.

Ten or more counts support this clonotype. The chain links TRBV5-6 to TRBJ2-7; D uncertain. Germline V gene data show CDR1 as SGHDT and CDR2 as YYEEEE. There are 14 residues in the CDR3. V was cut by 0 bases and J by 7 bases, with 14 bases left in between. CDR3 coding DNA: TGTGCCAGCAGCTTGGCGGCCGGAACCAAGGAGCAGTACTTC. This encodes CASSLAAGTKEQYF. Drawing the rest from reference TRBV5-6 and TRBJ2-7, the complete variable domain is DAGVTQSPTHLIKTRGQQVTLRCSPKSGHDTVSWYQQALGQGPQFIFQYYEEEERQRGNFPDRFSGHQFPNYSSELNVNALLLGDSALYLCASSLAAGTKEQYFGPGTRLTVT.

This clonotype occurred many times. The CDR3 loop is CASSSGTGGLVDTQYF. CDR3 coding DNA: TGTGCCAGCAGTTCCGGGACAGGGGGTTTGGTAGATACGCAGTATTTT. The chain joins TRBV28 to TRBJ2-3; the match to TRBD1 covers 11 bases. V lost 4 bases, J lost 5 bases, and 8 bases stayed unmatched. This CDR3 region has 16 residues. Germline CDR1 and CDR2: MDHEN and SYDVKM.

This clonotype was recorded many times. The chain combines TRBV5-4 with TRBJ2-3; weak D call: TRBD2 (5 bases). Germline V gene lookup returns CDR1 SGHNT and CDR2 YYREEE (reference sequence). V was cut by 4 bases and J by 4 bases, with 13 bases left in between. The CDR3 sequence is 14 residues long. The CDR3 DNA is TGTGCCAGCAGCCCCCGGGGAATCGCAGATACGCAGTATTTT. It encodes CASSPRGIADTQYF.

With regard to this clonotype: This clone may be a read error of a much larger clone one base away. V gene TRBV6-8 combines with J gene TRBJ2-7, with 10 nucleotides matching TRBD2. This CDR3 spans 17 amino acids. CDR1 is MNHGY and CDR2 is SAAAGT in the germline V gene. The CDR3: CASSSNPLAGYTYGQYF. The CDR3 DNA reads TGTGCCAGCAGCTCCAATCCACTAGCGGGGTATACCTACGGGCAGTACTTC.

Worth noting for this clonotype: A far bigger clonotype differs at one base, so this is likely a read error. The chain employs TRBV24-1 and TRBJ2-7; D might be TRBD2 (6 bases). Looked up from germline, CDR1 is KGHDR and CDR2 is SFDVKD. The CDR3 is 15 amino acids. This chain's CDR3 is CDSSPVGGNRDEQYF. The CDR3 bases are TGTGACAGCAGCCCAGTGGGGGGAAATCGGGACGAGCAGTACTTC.

This clonotype showed up just a few times. The chain's CDR3 is CASSYATDGLQETQYF. The CDR3 DNA follows: TGTGCCAGCAGTTATGCGACGGACGGTTTACAAGAGACCCAGTACTTC. The chain carries TRBV28 and TRBJ2-5; D is ambiguous. The V gene lost 4 bases and the J gene lost 2 bases, with 17 bases spanning the gap. Germline V gene sequence: CDR1 MDHEN, CDR2 SYDVKM. The CDR3 has 16 amino acids.

At least ten counts were recorded for this clonotype. The chain couples TRBV29-1 to TRBJ2-7; TRBD1 aligns across 7 bases. CDR1 is SQVTM and CDR2 is ANQGSEA in the germline V gene. The CDR3 consists of 13 residues. V trimming: 5 bases; J trimming: 4 bases; junction bases outside the gene matches: 8. CDR3 coding DNA: TGCAGCGTTTTGAGGGACAGACTATACGAGCAGTACTTC. Amino acids: CSVLRDRLYEQYF.

This clonotype was found many times. The chain recombines TRBV7-3 with TRBJ2-2; a possible D gene is TRBD1 (6 bases). V lost 5 bases to trimming and J lost 6 bases, with 13 bases between them. CDR1 SGHTA and CDR2 FQGTGA come from the germline V gene. The CDR3 runs to 14 residues. The CDR3 DNA reads as TGTGCCAGCAGCCCACGGTCAGGGGCCGGGGAGCTGTTTTTT. Protein sequence: CASSPRSGAGELFF.

This clonotype was counted many times. The CDR3 is CASSSQAATDTQYF. In nucleotides, the CDR3 is TGTGCCAGTAGTAGCCAAGCCGCCACAGATACGCAGTATTTT. V and J are TRBV19 and TRBJ2-3; D remains unclear. From germline, CDR1 is LNHDA and CDR2 SQIVND (reference sequence). V lost 4 bases and J 2 bases, leaving 10 bases between the germline ends. The length of the CDR3 is 14 residues.

This clonotype has a count of ten or more. CDR3 DNA: TGTGCCAGCAGTTACTCTCCCGGACAGGGTGGGAATTCACCCCTCCACTTT. The encoded protein is CASSYSPGQGGNSPLHF. The V gene is TRBV6-6, the J gene TRBJ1-6; 8 bases are shared with TRBD1. In germline, CDR1 is MNHNY, CDR2 SVGAGI (reference sequence). The CDR3 has 17 residues. V trimming: 0 bases; J trimming: 7 bases; junction bases outside the gene matches: 8.

A note on this clonotype: A single base separates this from a much larger clone, so it may be a read error. J is TRBJ2-7 and V is TRBV5-3, with a weak D call TRBD2 (7 bases). TRBV5-3 is known as an ORF, though its function is uncertain. The CDR3 is 16 residues long. The CDR3 DNA reads TGCGCCAGCAGCCAAGCGGGACACGGGTTTCCCTACGAGCAGTACTTC. It encodes CASSQAGHGFPYEQYF.

This clonotype was seen many times. V gene TRBV18 combines with J gene TRBJ1-5; TRBD1 matches 7 bases. The V gene's germline CDR1 is KGHSH and CDR2 LQKENI. The J segment lost 7 bases and the V segment lost 1 base, leaving 4 bases of the junction unmatched. CDR3 size: 14 residues. CDR3 sequence: CASSPLTGPQPQHF. In nucleotides, the CDR3 is TGTGCCAGCTCACCACTGACAGGGCCGCAGCCCCAGCATTTT.

In this sample, this clonotype turned up many times. The genes are TRBV6-1 and TRBJ2-5; possible D gene TRBD1, 5 bases. Germline V CDR1 and CDR2: MNHNS, SASEGT. The CDR3 runs to 13 residues. CDR3 DNA: TGTGCTGTTTGCAGGGTGGGGTTAGAGACCCAGTACTTC. This encodes CAVCRVGLETQYF.

This clonotype was recorded at least ten times. The CDR3 spells CASSEPQETQYF. CDR3 bases: TGCGCCAGCAGCGAACCCCAAGAGACCCAGTACTTC. The rearrangement joins TRBV5-1 to TRBJ2-5; D unclear. Trimming removed 4 bases from V and 1 base from J, with 5 bases in between. The CDR3 is 12 amino acids. Germline CDR1 SGHRS, CDR2 YFSETQ.

This clonotype has ten or more counts. The chain recombines TRBV20-1 with TRBJ2-3; 8 bases are a match to TRBD2. The V gene end was trimmed by 5 bases and the J gene end by 0 bases; junction bases not matched to a gene: 7. CDR1 and CDR2 from the germline V gene are DFQATT and SNEGSKA (reference sequence). The CDR3 totals 15 residues. CDR3: CSAFSPSGSTDTQYF. CDR3 nucleotides: TGCAGTGCTTTCTCCCCTAGCGGGAGCACAGATACGCAGTATTTT.

In this sample, this clonotype turned up once. The chain uses TRBV7-9 and TRBJ1-1; a weak D match, TRBD1 (5 bases). This CDR3 region has 16 residues. Germline CDR1 reads SEHNR; CDR2 reads FQNEAQ (reference sequence). V was clipped by 4 bases and J by 1 base, with 16 bases between them. The chain's CDR3 is CASSSLVGAGNTEAFF. The CDR3 nucleotides read TGTGCCAGCAGCTCCCTGGTCGGGGCGGGGAACACTGAAGCTTTCTTT.

The V call is TRBV20-1, the J call TRBJ2-1; 8 positions match TRBD1. CDR3 length equals 13 residues. V dropped 0 bases and J dropped 7; count of bases not matched to a gene: 2. Germline CDR1 DFQATT, CDR2 SNEGSKA (reference sequence). For the CDR3, the DNA is TGCAGTGCTAGAGACCGGACAGGGAATGAGCAGTTCTTC. Translation: CSARDRTGNEQFF.